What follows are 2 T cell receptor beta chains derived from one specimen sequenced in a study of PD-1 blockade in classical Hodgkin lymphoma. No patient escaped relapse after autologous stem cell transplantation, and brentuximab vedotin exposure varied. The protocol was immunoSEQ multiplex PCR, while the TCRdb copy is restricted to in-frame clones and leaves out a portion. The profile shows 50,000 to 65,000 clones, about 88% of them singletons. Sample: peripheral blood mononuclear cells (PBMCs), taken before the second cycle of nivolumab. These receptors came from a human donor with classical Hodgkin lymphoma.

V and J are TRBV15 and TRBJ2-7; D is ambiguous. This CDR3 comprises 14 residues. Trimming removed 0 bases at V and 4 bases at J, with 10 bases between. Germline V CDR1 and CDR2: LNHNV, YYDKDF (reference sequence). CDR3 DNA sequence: TGTGCCACCAGCAGAGATAAAGGGTCATACGAGCAGTACTTC. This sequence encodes CATSRDKGSYEQYF. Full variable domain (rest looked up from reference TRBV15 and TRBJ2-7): DAMVIQNPRYQVTQFGKPVTLSCSQTLNHNVMYWYQQKSSQAPKLLFHYYDKDFNNEADTPDNFQSRRPNTSFCFLDIRSPGLGDTAMYLCATSRDKGSYEQYFGPGTRLTVT.

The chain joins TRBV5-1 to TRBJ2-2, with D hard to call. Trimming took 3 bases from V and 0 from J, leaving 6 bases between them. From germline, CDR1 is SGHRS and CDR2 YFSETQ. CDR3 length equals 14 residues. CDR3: CASSSTTNTGELFF. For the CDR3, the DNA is TGCGCCAGCAGCTCAACCACGAACACCGGGGAGCTGTTTTTT.